This is a list of T cell receptor beta chains from one sample in a study. MiXCR was run by TCRdb on the RT-PCR reads, yielding one entry per CDR3 protein. This repertoire shows 650,000 to 800,000 distinct CDR3 sequences, approximately 15% found once; its top ten account for 3.6%. The specimen was memory CD4+ T cells from blood. The source is a female donor in good health, serving as a healthy control. Each CDR3 is given with its conserved first and last residue. The D gene is left open where the match is weak. Size is omitted from some rows. Given values are once, few, many or a class for expanded clones.

many,TRBV20-1,-,TRBJ2-7,TGCAGTGCTAGAGATTGGGACGAGAGGAGGGCGTACTTC,CSARDWDERRAYF
-,TRBV9,-,TRBJ2-3,TGTGCCAGCAGCGTAACCCAGACAGATACGCAGTATTTT,CASSVTQTDTQYF
-,TRBV10-3,TRBD1,TRBJ1-5,TGTGCCATCAAGCCAACAGGGGATCAGCCCCAGCATTTT,CAIKPTGDQPQHF
few,TRBV6-6,-,TRBJ1-2,TGTGCCAGCAGGATAGACAGGACGGGCGGCTACACCTTC,CASRIDRTGGYTF
many,TRBV10-3,TRBD2,TRBJ2-1,TGTGCCATCAGTGGGAGGGAACTAGCGGGGAGCTACAATGAGCAGTTCTTC,CAISGRELAGSYNEQFF
few,TRBV7-2,-,TRBJ1-1,TGTGCCAGCAGCTTATTGGGGGGGGACGCCACTGAAGCTTTCTTT,CASSLLGGDATEAFF
once,TRBV28,-,TRBJ2-7,TGTGCCAGCAGCAATGGGCCAACCTACGAGCAGTACTTC,CASSNGPTYEQYF
few,TRBV6-2/TRBV6-3,TRBD2,TRBJ2-1,TGTGCCAGCAGGCAACTAGCGGGGCGACCCTCCTACAATGAGCAGTTCTTC,CASRQLAGRPSYNEQFF
-,TRBV6-2/TRBV6-3,-,TRBJ1-5,TGTGCCAGCACCGAGGGGCGCGGCCCTCCGGATTTT,CASTEGRGPPDF
-,TRBV7-3,TRBD1,TRBJ2-1,TGTGCCAGCAGCTCAACGGGTATAACAGGGGGGTCCAATGAGCAGTTCTTC,CASSSTGITGGSNEQFF
-,TRBV20-1,-,TRBJ1-1,TGCAGTGCTAGAGGTCAAGGGGGTAGGGACACTGAAGCTTTCTTT,CSARGQGGRDTEAFF
few,TRBV5-1,-,TRBJ2-1,TGCGCCAGCACGGTCAACGCTCACAATGAGCAGTTCTTC,CASTVNAHNEQFF
many,TRBV6-5,-,TRBJ2-5,TGTGCCAGCAGTTATTCCAGGGGAGAGACCCAGTACTTC,CASSYSRGETQYF
-,TRBV5-1,TRBD1,TRBJ1-4,TGCGCCAGCAGCTTGCGACAGGGGGATGAAAAACTGTTTTTT,CASSLRQGDEKLFF
-,TRBV5-6,-,TRBJ2-6,TGTGCCAGCAGCTTGAGGTGGGCAGCTGGGGCCAACGTCCTGACTTTC,CASSLRWAAGANVLTF
-,TRBV20-1,-,TRBJ2-5,TGCAGTGCTAGATTCAGGGGGGCGGAGACCCAGTACTTC,CSARFRGAETQYF
-,TRBV20-1,TRBD1,TRBJ1-3,TGCAGTGCTAGGGGCGGTGGGGACAGGGGATTTCCTGGAAACACCATATATTTT,CSARGGGDRGFPGNTIYF
-,TRBV7-9,-,TRBJ2-7,TGTGCCAGCAGCTTAGCGGGGGACGCCTACGAGCAGTACTTC,CASSLAGDAYEQYF
many,TRBV7-2,-,TRBJ2-5,TGTGCCAGCAGCTTAGGGGAATTGACCCAGTACTTC,CASSLGELTQYF